Sequencing of this T cell receptor beta chain was carried out in a study of spatial heterogeneity in lung cancer. Regarding the study as a whole: Among blood samples, ubiquitous expanded tumor TCRs appeared more at resection than at follow-up.

Per the germline V gene, CDR1 is SGHVS and CDR2 is FNYEAQ. CDR3 length: 18 amino acids. The V segment lost 0 bases and the J segment 0 bases; nucleotides outside the gene matches: 1. This clonotype appeared a few times. The antigen is undetermined. A single record per CDR3 protein comes from TCRdb applying MiXCR to the 5' RACE reads. The sample comprises tens of thousands of distinct CDR3 sequences, around 12% of which are singletons, and under 5.5% rests with the top ten. Noted time point: sample taken at primary tumor resection. Researchers sequenced whole RNA taken from tumor, nontumor lung or frozen PBMC without sorting.

This specimen was PBMCs, taken at surgery. The chain combines TRBV7-6 with TRBJ2-1, with 14 bases that match TRBD2. The source is a male donor with early-stage non-small cell lung cancer. This chain's CDR3 is CASSLAGTSGSSYNEQFF. CDR3 DNA: TGTGCCAGCAGCTTAGCCGGGACTAGCGGGAGCTCCTACAATGAGCAGTTCTTC.